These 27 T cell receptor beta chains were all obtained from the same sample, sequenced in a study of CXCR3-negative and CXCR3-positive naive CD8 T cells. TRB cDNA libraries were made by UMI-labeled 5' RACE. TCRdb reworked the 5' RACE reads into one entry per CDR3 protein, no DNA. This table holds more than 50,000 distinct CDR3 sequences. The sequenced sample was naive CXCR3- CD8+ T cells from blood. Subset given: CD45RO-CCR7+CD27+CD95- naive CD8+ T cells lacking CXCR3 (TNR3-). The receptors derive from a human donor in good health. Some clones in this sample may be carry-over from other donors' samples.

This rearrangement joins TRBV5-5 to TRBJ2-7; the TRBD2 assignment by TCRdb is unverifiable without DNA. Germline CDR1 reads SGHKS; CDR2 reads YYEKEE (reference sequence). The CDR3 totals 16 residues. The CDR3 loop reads CASSLSGGQSSYEQYF.

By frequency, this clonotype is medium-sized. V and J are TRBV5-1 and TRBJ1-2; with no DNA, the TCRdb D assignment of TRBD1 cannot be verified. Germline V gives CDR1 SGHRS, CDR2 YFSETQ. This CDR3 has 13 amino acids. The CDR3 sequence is CASAQDANYGYTF. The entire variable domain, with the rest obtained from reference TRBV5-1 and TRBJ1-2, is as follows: KAGVTQTPRYLIKTRGQQVTLSCSPISGHRSVSWYQQTPGQGLQFLFEYFSETQRNKGNFPGRFSGRQFSNSRSEMNVSTLELGDSALYLCASAQDANYGYTFGSGTRLTVV.

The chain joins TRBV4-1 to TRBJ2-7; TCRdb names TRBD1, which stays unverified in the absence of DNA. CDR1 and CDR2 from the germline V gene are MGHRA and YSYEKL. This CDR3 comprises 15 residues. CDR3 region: CASSQVETGRYEQYF.

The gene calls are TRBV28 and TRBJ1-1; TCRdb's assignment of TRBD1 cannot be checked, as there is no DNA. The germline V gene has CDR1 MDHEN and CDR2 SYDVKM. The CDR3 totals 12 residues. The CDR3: CASSLSGGEAFF.

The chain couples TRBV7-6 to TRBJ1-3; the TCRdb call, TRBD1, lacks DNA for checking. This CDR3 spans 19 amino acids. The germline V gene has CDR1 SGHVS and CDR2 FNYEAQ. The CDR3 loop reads CASSSFSTPGQGSGNTIYF.

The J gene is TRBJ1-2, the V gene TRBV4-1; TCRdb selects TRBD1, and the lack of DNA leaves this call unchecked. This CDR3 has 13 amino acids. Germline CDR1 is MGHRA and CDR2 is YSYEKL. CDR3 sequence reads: CASSVDSPGGYTF.

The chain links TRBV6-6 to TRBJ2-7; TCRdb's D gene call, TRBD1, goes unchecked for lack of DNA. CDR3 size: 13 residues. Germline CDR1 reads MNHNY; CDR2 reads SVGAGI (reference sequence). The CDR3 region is CASSQDRVYEQYF.

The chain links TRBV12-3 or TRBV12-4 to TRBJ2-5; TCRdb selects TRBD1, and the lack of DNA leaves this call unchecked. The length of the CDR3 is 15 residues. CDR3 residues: CASSFSREEQETQYF.

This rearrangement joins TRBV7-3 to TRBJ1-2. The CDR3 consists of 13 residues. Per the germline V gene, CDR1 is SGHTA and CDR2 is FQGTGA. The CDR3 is CASSLSNGYGYTF.

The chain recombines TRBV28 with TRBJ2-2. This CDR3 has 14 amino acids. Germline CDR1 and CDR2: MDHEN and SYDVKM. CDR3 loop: CASSFYRITGELFF.

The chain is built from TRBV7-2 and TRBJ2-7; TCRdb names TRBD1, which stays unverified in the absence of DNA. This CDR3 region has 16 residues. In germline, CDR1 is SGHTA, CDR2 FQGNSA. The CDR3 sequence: CASSSTRLPTGGVQYF.

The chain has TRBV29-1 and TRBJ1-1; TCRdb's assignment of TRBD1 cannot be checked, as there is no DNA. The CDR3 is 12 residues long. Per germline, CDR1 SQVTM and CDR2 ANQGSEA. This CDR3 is CSGTGLDTEAFF.

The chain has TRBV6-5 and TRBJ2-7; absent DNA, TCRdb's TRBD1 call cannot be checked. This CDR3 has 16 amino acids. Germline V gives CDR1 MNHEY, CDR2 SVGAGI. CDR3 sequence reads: CASGWDIGDSLGEQYF.

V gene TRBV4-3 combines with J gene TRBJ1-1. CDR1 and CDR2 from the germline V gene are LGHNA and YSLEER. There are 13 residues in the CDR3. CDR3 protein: CASSQDAETEAFF.

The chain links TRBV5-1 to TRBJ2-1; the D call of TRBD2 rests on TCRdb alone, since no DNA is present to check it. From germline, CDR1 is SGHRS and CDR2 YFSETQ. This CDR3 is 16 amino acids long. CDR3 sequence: CASSFGSGEGYNEQFF.

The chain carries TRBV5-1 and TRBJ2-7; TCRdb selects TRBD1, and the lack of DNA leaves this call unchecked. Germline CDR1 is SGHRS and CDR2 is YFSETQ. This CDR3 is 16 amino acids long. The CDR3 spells CASSLSPGQGAYEQYF.

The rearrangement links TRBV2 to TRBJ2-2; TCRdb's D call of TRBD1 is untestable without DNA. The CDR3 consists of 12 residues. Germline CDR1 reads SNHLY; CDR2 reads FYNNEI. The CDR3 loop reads CASRPPAGELFF.

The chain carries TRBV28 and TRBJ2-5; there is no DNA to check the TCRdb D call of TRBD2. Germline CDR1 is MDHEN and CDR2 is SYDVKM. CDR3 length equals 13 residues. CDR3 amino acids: CASSLGTQETQYF.

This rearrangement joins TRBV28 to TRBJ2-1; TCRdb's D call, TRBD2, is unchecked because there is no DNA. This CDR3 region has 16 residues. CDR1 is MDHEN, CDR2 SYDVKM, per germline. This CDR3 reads CASSLVRDGSYNEQFF. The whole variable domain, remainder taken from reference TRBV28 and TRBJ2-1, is DVKVTQSSRYLVKRTGEKVFLECVQDMDHENMFWYRQDPGLGLRLIYFSYDVKMKEKGDIPEGYSVSREKKERFSLILESASTNQTSMYLCASSLVRDGSYNEQFFGPGTRLTVL.

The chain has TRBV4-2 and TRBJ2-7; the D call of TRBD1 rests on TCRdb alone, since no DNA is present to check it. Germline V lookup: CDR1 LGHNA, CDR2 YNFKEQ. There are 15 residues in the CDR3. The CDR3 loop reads CASSQDLAPSYEQYF.

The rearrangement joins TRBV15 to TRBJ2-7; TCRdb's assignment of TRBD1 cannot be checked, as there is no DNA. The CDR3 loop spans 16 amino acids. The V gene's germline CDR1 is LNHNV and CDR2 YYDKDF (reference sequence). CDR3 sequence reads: CATSRSPGQGAYEQYF. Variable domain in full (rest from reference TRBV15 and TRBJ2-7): DAMVIQNPRYQVTQFGKPVTLSCSQTLNHNVMYWYQQKSSQAPKLLFHYYDKDFNNEADTPDNFQSRRPNTSFCFLDIRSPGLGDTAMYLCATSRSPGQGAYEQYFGPGTRLTVT.

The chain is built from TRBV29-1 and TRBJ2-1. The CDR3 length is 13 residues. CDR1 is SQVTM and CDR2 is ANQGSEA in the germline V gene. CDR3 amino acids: CSVAGGTINEQFF.

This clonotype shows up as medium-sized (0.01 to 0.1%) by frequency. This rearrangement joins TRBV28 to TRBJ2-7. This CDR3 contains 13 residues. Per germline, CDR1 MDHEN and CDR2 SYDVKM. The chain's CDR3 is CASSLTRSYEQYF.

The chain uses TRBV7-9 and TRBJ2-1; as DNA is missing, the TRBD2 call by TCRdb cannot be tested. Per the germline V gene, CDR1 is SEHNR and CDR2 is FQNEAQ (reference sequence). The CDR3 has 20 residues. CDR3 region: CASSSILAGGPYNKYNEQFF.

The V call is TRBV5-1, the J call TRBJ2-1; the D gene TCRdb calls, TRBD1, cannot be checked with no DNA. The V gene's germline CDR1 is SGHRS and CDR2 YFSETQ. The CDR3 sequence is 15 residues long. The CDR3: CASSFVDRGYDEQFF.

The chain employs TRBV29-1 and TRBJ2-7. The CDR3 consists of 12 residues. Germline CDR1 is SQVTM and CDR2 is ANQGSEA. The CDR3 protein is CSVEDGAYEQYF.

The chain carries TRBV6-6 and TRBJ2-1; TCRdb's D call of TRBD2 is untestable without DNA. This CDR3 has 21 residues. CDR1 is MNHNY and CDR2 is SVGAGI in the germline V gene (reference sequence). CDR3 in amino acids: CASSYSRNHPSGGASYNEQFF.